This entry describes one T cell receptor beta chain. Its target is not known. This sample stems from a study of cytomegalovirus exposure and HLA in healthy donors. Whole-study findings and limits: Later, TCR association rates were found to vary by HLA locus, highest for DRB1 and lowest for HLA-C.

Germline lookup yields CDR1 LGHNA and CDR2 YSLEER. The CDR3 totals 13 residues. V shed 0 bases and J shed 10 bases, with 11 bases lying between them. Primers included in the PCR were 60 Vbeta and 13 Jbeta primers. In the source study's methods: The authors later counted 70 million to 85 million unique TCR beta chains, some 12 million of them shared. TCRdb's copy holds only in-frame clones and misses some; the assay was immunoSEQ multiplex PCR. D and trimming come from the DNA, and the V and J calls and clone size come from that table. The sample contains more than 140,000 clones, nearly 80% of which appear only once.

The chain links TRBV4-3 to TRBJ2-3; D possibly corresponds to TRBD1 (6 bases). Sequencing was performed on PBMCs. This clonotype originated in a male donor in good health and CMV-seronegative. The CDR3 sequence: CASSQDRAGAQYF. CDR3 bases: TGCGCCAGCAGCCAAGATCGGGCAGGGGCGCAGTATTTT.